This T cell receptor beta chain was identified in a study of blood T cell repertoires in COVID-19. At the level of the study: Italy, Spain and the United States were the sources of the convalescent and acute COVID-19 samples. PBMCs, B-cell-depleted T cells, or T cells provided the cDNA or gDNA that made up the material.

Original data processing: Nucleated cell counts were estimated from reference gene primer amplification. Assay used: immunoSEQ multiplex PCR; TCRdb lists only in-frame clones, some missing. Clone size and V and J calls were adopted from that table, with D and trimming inferred from the DNA. The sample has hundreds of thousands of clones; 70% to 85% are singletons. This CDR3 comprises 16 residues. From germline, CDR1 is LGHDT and CDR2 YNNKEL (reference sequence). V lost 0 bases, J lost 8 bases, and 16 bases lay in between. The origin of this receptor is a woman of 80 years or more with acute or convalescent COVID-19. The sequenced sample consisted of peripheral blood. The V gene is TRBV3-1 (or the pseudogene TRBV3-2), the J gene TRBJ1-4, with a weak D call TRBD1 (6 bases). The CDR3 is CASSQDPDRLSEKLFF. The CDR3, as DNA: TGTGCCAGCAGCCAAGATCCGGACAGACTCAGCGAAAAACTGTTTTTT.